Listed below are T cell receptor beta chains from one sample, sequenced in a study of Ad26.COV2.S vaccination and SARS-CoV-2 variants. Using immunoSEQ multiplex PCR, the repertoire was profiled, and TCRdb retains in-frame clones only, with some absent. The sample holds about half a million clones, about nine tenths seen once. This specimen consisted of peripheral blood, obtained in a trial of Ad26.COV2.S vaccine versus placebo. These TCRs come from a person aged 18-60 years who received the Ad26.COV2.S COVID-19 vaccine or a placebo. Each CDR3 is given with its conserved first and last residue. Each record gives: V gene, D gene, J gene, CDR3 DNA, CDR3 protein. A D gene is named only where the DNA matches it firmly.

V: TRBV19
D: NA
J: TRBJ2-3
DNA: TGTGCCAGTAGCCCGGGGTATAGGGGCACAGGTACGCAGTATTTT
CDR3: CASSPGYRGTGTQYF

V: TRBV10-1
D: TRBD2
J: TRBJ2-5
DNA: TGCGCCAGCAGTGAGGTTCCCGGGACTAGGGGTCAAGAGACCCAGTACTTC
CDR3: CASSEVPGTRGQETQYF

V: TRBV15
D: TRBD2
J: TRBJ2-3
DNA: TGTGCCACCAGCTTCCCGCTAGCGGGGGGCAAGCAGTATTTT
CDR3: CATSFPLAGGKQYF

V: TRBV29-1
D: NA
J: TRBJ2-7
DNA: TGCAGCGTTGAAGATTCCCGGGTGCAGGGGACCTACGAGCAGTACTTC
CDR3: CSVEDSRVQGTYEQYF

V: TRBV6-5
D: NA
J: TRBJ1-2
DNA: TGTGCCAGCAGGGGGCAGGACAACTATGGCTACACCTTC
CDR3: CASRGQDNYGYTF

V: TRBV19
D: TRBD2
J: TRBJ2-7
DNA: TGTGCCAGCTCCTCGGGGCGGGAGGGTGTCGGGTCCTACGAGCAGTACTTC
CDR3: CASSSGREGVGSYEQYF

V: TRBV30
D: TRBD2
J: TRBJ2-1
DNA: TGTGCCTGCCCAAGGGTTCAAAAGGGACTAGCGGGAGGCCCACATTCCTACAATGAGCAGTTCTTC
CDR3: CACPRVQKGLAGGPHSYNEQFF

V: TRBV28
D: TRBD1
J: TRBJ1-1
DNA: TGTGCCAGCAGGGACAGGTATGGAGACGCTGAAGCTTTCTTT
CDR3: CASRDRYGDAEAFF

V: TRBV7-8
D: NA
J: TRBJ2-3
DNA: TGTGCCAGCAGCTTAGATGGGATGAGAACAGATACGCAGTATTTT
CDR3: CASSLDGMRTDTQYF

V: TRBV21-1
D: NA
J: TRBJ1-5
DNA: TGTGCCAATCACGCCGGGGCAGGGAAGGATCAGCCCCAGCATTTT
CDR3: CANHAGAGKDQPQHF

V: TRBV2
D: NA
J: TRBJ2-1
DNA: TGTGCCAGCAGTGGTTCTGGCCCAAATTCCTACAATGAGCAGTTCTTC
CDR3: CASSGSGPNSYNEQFF